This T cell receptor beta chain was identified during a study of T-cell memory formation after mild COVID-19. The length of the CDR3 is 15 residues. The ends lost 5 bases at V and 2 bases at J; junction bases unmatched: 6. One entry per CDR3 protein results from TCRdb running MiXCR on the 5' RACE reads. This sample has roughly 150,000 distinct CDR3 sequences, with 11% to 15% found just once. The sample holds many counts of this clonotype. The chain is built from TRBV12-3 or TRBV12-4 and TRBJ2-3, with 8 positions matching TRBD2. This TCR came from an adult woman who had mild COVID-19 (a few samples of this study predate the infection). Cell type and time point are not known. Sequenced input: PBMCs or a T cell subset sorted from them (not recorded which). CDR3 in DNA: TGTGCCAGCAGTCACATAGCGGGGCCCACAGATACGCAGTATTTT. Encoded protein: CASSHIAGPTDTQYF.